The 22 T cell receptor beta chains below were found in one sample sequenced in a study of T cells in women clearing cervical HPV infection. Profiled with immunoSEQ multiplex PCR; TCRdb holds only in-frame clones, not every one. The sample's table shows roughly 50,000 clones. Sequencing used blood buffy coat. These receptors all stem from a woman between 18 and 70 years old with a cervical HPV16 infection that either progressed to CIN3+ or cleared (not recorded which).

Regarding this clone: The missing CDR3 end, 3 residues past where the read stops, is filled in from the germline J gene. V gene TRBV10-3 combines with J gene TRBJ1-2; 8 bases are shared with TRBD1. Germline V CDR1 and CDR2: ENHRY, SYGVKD. This CDR3 has 12 residues. V gave up 7 bases and J gave up 3 bases; unmatched junction bases: 1. The sequenced CDR3 bases are TGTGCCATCAAACAGGGGGACTATGGC. The encoded protein is CAIKQGDYG. The CDR3 reads in full as CAIKQGDYGYTF.

About this clone: At the DNA level, this CDR3 is encoded by other sequences in the same sample as well. The sequenced CDR3 bases are TGTGCCAGTAGTTCGCTCCGGGACAGTTTTTCAACCTCTGGAAACACC. Its translation is CASSSLRDSFSTSGNT. The full CDR3 is CASSSLRDSFSTSGNTIYF. The chain combines TRBV19 with TRBJ1-3; 7 bases line up with TRBD1. The read halts 3 residues ahead of the CDR3 end, with the missing end drawn from the germline J gene. The germline V gene has CDR1 LNHDA and CDR2 SQIVND (reference sequence). V lost 5 bases and J lost 0; bases outside the gene matches: 16. CDR3 length equals 19 residues.

Comments on this clone: The read terminates 3 residues before the CDR3 end, so the remaining end is supplied by the germline J gene. The rearrangement links TRBV7-9 to TRBJ2-1; tentative D call: TRBD1 (6 bases). The CDR3 spans 14 residues. V gave up 4 bases and J gave up 4 bases, with 11 bases separating them. In germline, CDR1 is SEHNR, CDR2 FQNEAQ (reference sequence). The CDR3 bases that were read are TGTGCCAGCAGCTCCCAGGGGCGGTACAATGAG. Translated, it gives CASSSQGRYNE. The complete CDR3 sequence is CASSSQGRYNEQFF.

In regard to this clone: The read terminates 3 residues ahead of where the CDR3 ends, so the germline J gene completes it. The rearrangement links TRBV7-2 to TRBJ2-1; 7 bases align to TRBD1. V lost 3 bases and J lost 9; bases outside the gene matches: 11. CDR1 and CDR2 (germline): SGHTA, FQGNSA. This CDR3 spans 15 amino acids. Here the CDR3 reads CASSLRGRTEGEQFF. CDR3 bases read: TGTGCCAGCAGCTTGAGGGGGCGGACTGAAGGTGAG.

Details on this clone: The read gets to within 3 residues of the CDR3 end, and the germline J gene fills in the rest. This rearrangement joins TRBV18 to TRBJ1-5, with D possibly TRBD1 on 5 matching bases. Trimming shortened V by 3 bases and J by 0 bases, and 9 bases separated the two germline ends. The CDR3 is 15 amino acids. Germline V lookup: CDR1 KGHSH, CDR2 LQKENI. CDR3 region: CASSPGGNSNQPQHF. The DNA read from the CDR3 is TGTGCCAGCTCACCGGGGGGTAATAGCAATCAGCCC.

As to this clone: The sequenced fragment ends 3 residues before the CDR3 boundary, so the rest is inferred from the germline J gene. The gene calls are TRBV5-1 and TRBJ2-3; TRBD2 matches 9 bases. Looked up from germline, CDR1 is SGHRS and CDR2 is YFSETQ. The CDR3 is made up of 20 amino acids. V dropped 5 bases and J dropped 2; count of bases not matched to a gene: 21. The part of the CDR3 DNA that was read is TGCGCCAGCAGTAAAGTAAGGACTAGCGATATAAGTGGGAACACAGATACG. Its translation is CASSKVRTSDISGNTDT. The CDR3 reads in full as CASSKVRTSDISGNTDTQYF.

Regarding this clone: From the germline J gene comes the end of the CDR3, since the read stops 3 residues before it. The rearrangement uses TRBV7-2 and TRBJ1-1; the D gene is possibly TRBD1 (5 bases). This CDR3 has 15 amino acids. Trimming pared 2 bases from V and 4 bases from J, leaving 14 bases between. The germline V gene encodes CDR1 SGHTA and CDR2 FQGNSA. The sequenced part of the CDR3 DNA is TGTGCCAGCAGCTTACGGGGCGGGGGGAGCACTGAA. It is translated as CASSLRGGGSTE. The CDR3 reads in full as CASSLRGGGSTEAFF.

A word on this clone: The CDR3 goes on 3 residues after the read ends, and that part is filled in from the germline J gene. The rearrangement links TRBV7-2 to TRBJ2-1; 8 positions match TRBD2. CDR1 and CDR2 (germline): SGHTA, FQGNSA. The CDR3 runs to 15 residues. V lost 0 bases and J lost 4; bases outside the gene matches: 2. CDR3 loop: CASSLAREAYNEQFF. The CDR3 bases that were read are TGTGCCAGCAGCTTAGCGCGGGAGGCATACAATGAG.

Concerning this clone: The junction departs from the called germline gene at one end, perhaps through a read error. From the germline J gene comes the end of the CDR3, since the read stops 3 residues before it. The chain has TRBV5-1 and TRBJ1-2; D possibly corresponds to TRBD1 (6 bases). The CDR3 spans 13 residues. Germline-derived CDR1 and CDR2 are SGHRS and YFSETQ. The CDR3 DNA, read in part, is TGCGCCAGCAGCGCGACAGGAAGTGATGGA. Amino acid sequence: CASSATGSDG. The full CDR3 reads CASSATGSDGYTF. Using reference TRBV5-1 and TRBJ1-2 for the parts outside the CDR3, the full variable domain is KAGVTQTPRYLIKTRGQQVTLSCSPISGHRSVSWYQQTPGQGLQFLFEYFSETQRNKGNFPGRFSGRQFSNSRSEMNVSTLELGDSALYLCASSATGSDGYTFGSGTRLTVV.

With regard to this clone: The read is 3 residues too short to cover the CDR3 end, so that end is filled in from the germline J gene. The chain uses TRBV6-4 and TRBJ2-1, with 12 bases identical to TRBD1. Germline V gene lookup returns CDR1 MRHNA and CDR2 SNTAGT. This CDR3 is 15 amino acids long. Trimming cost V 8 bases and J 7 bases; bases outside gene matches: 9. CDR3 loop: CASSPGTGGMNEQFF. The CDR3 bases that were read are TGTGCCAGCTCACCCGGGACAGGGGGCATGAATGAG.

Turning to this clone: The read is 3 residues too short to cover the CDR3 end, so that end is filled in from the germline J gene. The chain is built from TRBV19 and TRBJ1-6; 8 nucleotides agree with TRBD1. The CDR3 has 15 amino acids. Unmatched junction bases numbered 9, after V lost 5 bases and J lost 9 bases. Germline V lookup: CDR1 LNHDA, CDR2 SQIVND (reference sequence). CDR3 bases read: TGTGCCAGTAGTCCGGTAACAGGGGGTGTTTCACCC. Its protein product is CASSPVTGGVSP. The entire CDR3 protein is CASSPVTGGVSPLHF.

Comment on this clone: With the read ending 3 residues before the CDR3 end, the germline J gene is used to fill in that end. The V and J genes are TRBV7-6 and TRBJ1-1, with no clear D. The CDR3 extends over 14 amino acids. V gave up 4 bases and J gave up 3 bases, with 12 bases separating them. The germline V gene has CDR1 SGHVS and CDR2 FNYEAQ. Here the CDR3 reads CASSSDGPYTEAFF. CDR3 DNA (partial): TGTGCCAGCAGCTCAGATGGCCCCTACACTGAA.

Regarding this clone: Coverage ceases 3 residues before the CDR3 finishes, and the germline J gene fills in the end. This sequence joins TRBV7-6 and TRBJ2-3; 7 bases map to TRBD2. Germline CDR1 and CDR2: SGHVS and FNYEAQ. CDR3 length: 17 residues. The ends lost 5 bases at V and 0 bases at J; junction bases unmatched: 11. Partial CDR3 DNA: TGTGCCAGCAGCCTCGCCCTAAGCGGGGCTAGCACAGATACG. Translation: CASSLALSGASTDT. The entire CDR3 is CASSLALSGASTDTQYF.

As regards this clone: The read terminates 3 residues before the CDR3 end, so the remaining end is supplied by the germline J gene. The chain uses TRBV6-1 and TRBJ2-3; tentative D call: TRBD1 (5 bases). Germline V CDR1 and CDR2: MNHNS, SASEGT. The CDR3 is 14 amino acids. V gave up 3 bases and J gave up 2 bases, with 9 bases separating them. The CDR3 reads CASSDPGYTDTQYF. The sequenced CDR3 bases are TGTGCCAGCAGTGATCCAGGGTACACAGATACG.

To note about this clone: The CDR3 end is not reached by the read, which stops 3 residues before it; the germline J gene fills it in. V usage is TRBV29-1 and J usage is TRBJ2-3; no firm D call. The CDR3 is 13 residues long. V was pared by 3 bases and J by 6 bases, with 13 bases between. Germline CDR1 reads SQVTM; CDR2 reads ANQGSEA. The CDR3 bases that were read are TGCAGCGTTGAGTCCAGGCTCACGGATACG. It yields the protein CSVESRLTDT. The whole CDR3 sequence is CSVESRLTDTQYF.

With regard to this clone: Sequencing ends 3 residues short of the CDR3 end; the germline J gene provides the rest. The rearrangement uses TRBV29-1 and TRBJ2-2; TRBD2 might be the D (5 bases). The CDR3 is made up of 13 amino acids. V was pared by 4 bases and J by 0 bases, with 6 bases between. In germline, CDR1 is SQVTM, CDR2 ANQGSEA. CDR3 region: CSVGTSNTGELFF. The sequenced part of the CDR3 DNA is TGCAGCGTTGGGACTTCGAACACCGGGGAG.

With regard to this clone: The sequenced fragment ends 3 residues before the CDR3 boundary, so the rest is inferred from the germline J gene. V is TRBV18 and J is TRBJ2-7; D unresolved. Germline CDR1 KGHSH, CDR2 LQKENI. The CDR3 is 13 amino acids. V was cut by 3 bases and J by 3 bases, with 9 bases left in between. This CDR3 reads CASSPAPGYEQYF. CDR3 DNA, as far as it was read: TGTGCCAGCTCACCCGCCCCCGGCTACGAG.

Regarding this clone: The CDR3 end lies 3 residues beyond the end of the read and is filled in from the germline J gene. The V call is TRBV5-4, the J call TRBJ1-1; a possible D gene is TRBD1 (6 bases). V lost 4 bases and J lost 6, with 16 bases in between. CDR3 length: 14 amino acids. CDR1 and CDR2 (germline): SGHNT, YYREEE (reference sequence). CDR3 bases read: TGTGCCAGCAGCACCCAGGGGATTACCCCTGAA. Encoded protein: CASSTQGITPE. The whole CDR3 protein reads CASSTQGITPEAFF.

Of note for this clone: From the germline J gene comes the end of the CDR3, since the read stops 3 residues before it. The chain combines TRBV20-1 with TRBJ2-5, with a possible D match to TRBD2 (7 bases). Germline V gene sequence: CDR1 DFQATT, CDR2 SNEGSKA (reference sequence). The CDR3 extends over 13 amino acids. V lost 2 bases to trimming and J lost 5 bases, with 12 bases between them. The CDR3 is CSARRGAGETQYF. The CDR3 DNA, read in part, is TGCAGTGCTAGACGGGGGGCCGGGGAGACC.

As for this clone: The DNA ends 3 residues before the CDR3 does, and the rest of the CDR3 is filled in from the germline J gene. The chain combines TRBV6-1 with TRBJ2-7, with a tentative D call TRBD2 (6 bases). Germline CDR1 MNHNS, CDR2 SASEGT. Trimming took 4 bases from V and 1 from J, leaving 11 bases between them. The CDR3 spans 14 residues. CDR3 DNA (partial): TGTGCCAGCAGTGGCCTAGCGTTTTCCTACGAG. This translates into CASSGLAFSYE. The full CDR3 reads CASSGLAFSYEQYF.

About this clone: Sequencing ends 3 residues short of the CDR3 end; the germline J gene provides the rest. The chain couples TRBV5-1 to TRBJ2-2; 9 bases line up with TRBD1. The CDR3 extends over 15 amino acids. Germline V CDR1 and CDR2: SGHRS, YFSETQ. The CDR3 loop is CASSPNRDRDEKLFF. Partial CDR3 DNA: TGCGCCAGTTCACCCAACCGGGACAGGGATGAAAAG.

In the case of this clone: With the read ending 3 residues before the CDR3 end, the germline J gene is used to fill in that end. The chain recombines TRBV19 with TRBJ2-3; no firm D call. There are 15 residues in the CDR3. The germline CDR1 and CDR2 sequences are LNHDA and SQIVND (reference sequence). CDR3 DNA, as far as it was read: TGTGCCAGTAGTATAGAAGGGTCCCCGAATCAGCCG. Its protein product is CASSIEGSPNQP. The CDR3, in full, reads CASSIEGSPNQPQYF.